The T cell receptor beta chain described here comes from a study of cytomegalovirus exposure and HLA in healthy donors. The overall study: An analysis done earlier identified fewer than 140 million unique TCR beta sequences from around 180 million T cells.

There are a few counts of this clone. The PCR ran on 60 Vbeta and 13 Jbeta primers. Sequenced by immunoSEQ multiplex PCR; TCRdb stores in-frame clones only, minus some. The sample includes 150,000 to 200,000 clones, approximately 80% seen only once; the top ten take 2.6%. The TCR originated in a woman aged 40 to 49 in good health and CMV-seropositive. The sequencing sample was made of PBMCs.

This chain's CDR3 is CASSFCPERVRSGELFF. CDR3 coding DNA: TGTGCCAGCAGCTTTTGCCCCGAGAGGGTTAGATCCGGGGAGCTGTTTTTT. The chain carries TRBV21-1 and TRBJ2-2; no DNA check was done on the table's D call, TRBD2. TRBV21-1 is labeled a pseudogene. This CDR3 region has 17 residues.